A selection of T cell receptor beta chains follows, all from one sample in a study of cytomegalovirus exposure and HLA in healthy donors. Sequencing was performed with immunoSEQ multiplex PCR; in TCRdb, only in-frame clones are kept and a portion is missing. This table has roughly 120,000 clones, 63% appearing once. Sequencing was performed on PBMCs. These receptors originate from a man aged 35 to 55 in good health and CMV-seropositive. Each CDR3 is given with its conserved first and last residue. D genes are given only for firm matches. Size is omitted from some rows. Given values are once, few, many or a class for expanded clones.

v_call	j_call	clone_size	d_call	cdr3_aa	cdr3_nt
TRBV12-5	TRBJ1-1	few	TRBD1	CASGLVPGTGREAFF	TGTGCTAGTGGTTTGGTACCCGGGACAGGGCGCGAAGCTTTCTTT
TRBV18	TRBJ1-2	NA	NA	CASSPSGGRFLF	TGTGCCAGCTCACCCTCGGGGGGCAGATTTCTCTTC
TRBV2	TRBJ1-5	NA	TRBD1	CASGGTGAQPQHF	TGTGCCAGCGGAGGGACAGGGGCTCAGCCCCAGCATTTT
TRBV5-1	TRBJ2-1	NA	TRBD2	CASSLSPSGGADEQFF	TGCGCCAGCAGCTTGTCCCCTAGCGGGGGGGCTGATGAGCAGTTCTTC
TRBV19	TRBJ2-2	NA	TRBD2	CASSIEASGVHTGELFF	TGTGCCAGTAGTATAGAGGCTAGCGGGGTTCACACCGGGGAGCTGTTTTTT
TRBV29-1	TRBJ2-2	few	NA	CSVAGSNTGELFF	TGCAGCGTCGCGGGGAGTAACACCGGGGAGCTGTTTTTT
TRBV5-1	TRBJ2-5	NA	TRBD1	CASSYGQAAQETQYF	TGCGCCAGCAGCTACGGACAGGCGGCTCAAGAGACCCAGTACTTC
TRBV4-2	TRBJ1-6	NA	NA	CASSQDRGRNSPLHF	TGTGCCAGCAGCCAAGACCGGGGTAGGAATTCACCCCTCCACTTT
TRBV10-3	TRBJ2-1	few	TRBD2	CAISESAGGYNEQFF	TGTGCCATCAGTGAGTCGGCGGGGGGCTACAATGAGCAGTTCTTC
TRBV15	TRBJ2-5	NA	TRBD2	CATSRGGPETQYF	TGTGCCACCAGCAGGGGAGGGCCAGAGACCCAGTACTTC
TRBV21-1	TRBJ1-1	few	NA	CASSKRKGLIGTEAFF	TGTGCCAGCAGCAAAAGAAAAGGACTCATTGGGACTGAAGCTTTCTTT
TRBV19	TRBJ2-7	NA	TRBD2	CASSIVAAGVDEQYF	TGTGCCAGTAGTATAGTCGCAGCGGGGGTGGACGAGCAGTACTTC
TRBV4-1	TRBJ2-5	few	NA	CASSRGTELLAPQYF	TGCGCCAGCAGCCGCGGGACAGAACTTTTGGCCCCCCAGTACTTC
TRBV7-2	TRBJ1-2	NA	NA	CASSLAGTNSYGYTF	TGTGCCAGCAGCTTAGCCGGGACAAACTCTTATGGCTACACCTTC
TRBV5-1	TRBJ2-1	once	TRBD2	CASSLAGGTYNEQFF	TGCGCCAGCAGCTTGGCGGGGGGGACTTATAATGAGCAGTTCTTC
TRBV7-9	TRBJ1-1	NA	NA	CAGAGGNTEAFF	TGTGCCGGCGCGGGGGGGAACACTGAAGCTTTCTTT
TRBV4-1	TRBJ2-5	NA	NA	CASSPRGPKETQYF	TGCGCCAGCAGCCCGCGTGGGCCGAAAGAGACCCAGTACTTC
TRBV5-1	TRBJ1-6	NA	TRBD1	CASSQGQGAGNSPLHF	TGCGCCAGCAGCCAGGGACAGGGGGCCGGTAATTCACCCCTCCACTTT
TRBV7-3	TRBJ1-2	NA	NA	CASSSQGGIGGYTF	TGTGCCAGCAGCTCCCAGGGCGGAATAGGAGGCTACACCTTC
TRBV5-1	TRBJ1-1	NA	TRBD1	CASSLKGQYTEAFF	TGCGCCAGCAGCTTAAAGGGACAGTACACTGAAGCTTTCTTT
TRBV6-5	TRBJ1-2	NA	NA	CASSSGTLTNYGYTF	TGTGCCAGCTCCTCCGGGACACTTACTAACTATGGCTACACCTTC
TRBV11-3	TRBJ2-5	NA	NA	CASSWGLHEETQYF	TGTGCCAGCAGCTGGGGACTGCACGAAGAGACCCAGTACTTC
TRBV21-1	TRBJ1-4	NA	NA	CASSLPKRTGPEKLFF	TGTGCCAGCAGCCTACCTAAGCGGACAGGGCCTGAAAAACTGTTTTTT
TRBV11-3	TRBJ1-4	few	TRBD1	CASSQGGTGFNEKLFF	TGTGCCAGCAGCCAAGGAGGGACAGGATTTAATGAAAAACTGTTTTTT
TRBV5-6	TRBJ2-7	NA	TRBD2	CASSSWGVSGSSPYEQYF	TGTGCCAGCAGCTCGTGGGGGGTTAGCGGGAGTAGTCCCTACGAGCAGTACTTC
TRBV5-1	TRBJ2-7	NA	TRBD2	CASSLGRWTSGGQTTYEQYF	TGCGCCAGCAGCTTGGGAAGGTGGACTAGCGGGGGGCAGACAACCTACGAGCAGTACTTC
TRBV6-6	TRBJ2-1	NA	NA	CASKGRVDEQFF	TGTGCCAGCAAGGGCAGGGTCGATGAGCAGTTCTTC
TRBV5-1	TRBJ2-7	NA	NA	CASSSGAYEQYF	TGCGCCAGCAGCTCGGGGGCCTACGAGCAGTACTTC
TRBV28	TRBJ2-7	NA	TRBD1	CASSPPDRGTDEQYF	TGTGCCAGCAGTCCTCCGGACAGGGGGACTGACGAGCAGTACTTC
TRBV4-3	TRBJ2-1	NA	TRBD2	CASSQALSSGSKFF	TGCGCCAGCAGCCAAGCTCTCTCTAGCGGGAGTAAGTTCTTC
TRBV27	TRBJ1-1	NA	NA	CASSLSRYTEAFF	TGTGCCAGCAGTTTATCCAGATACACTGAAGCTTTCTTT
TRBV27	TRBJ1-2	NA	NA	CASSMQPPGGYTF	TGTGCCAGCAGTATGCAGCCACCCGGGGGCTACACCTTC
TRBV4-1	TRBJ1-1	NA	NA	CASSRAGNTEAFF	TGCGCCAGCAGCCGGGCAGGGAACACTGAAGCTTTCTTT